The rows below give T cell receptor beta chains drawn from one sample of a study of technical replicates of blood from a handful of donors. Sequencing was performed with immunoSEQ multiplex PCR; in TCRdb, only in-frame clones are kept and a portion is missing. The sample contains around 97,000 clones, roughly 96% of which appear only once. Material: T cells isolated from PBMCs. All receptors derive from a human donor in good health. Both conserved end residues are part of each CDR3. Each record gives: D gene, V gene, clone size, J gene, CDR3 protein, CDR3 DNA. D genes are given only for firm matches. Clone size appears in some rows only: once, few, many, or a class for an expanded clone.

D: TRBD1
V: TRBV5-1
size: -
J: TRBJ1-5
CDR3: CASSATGGQPQHF
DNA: TGCGCCAGCAGCGCGACAGGGGGTCAGCCCCAGCATTTT

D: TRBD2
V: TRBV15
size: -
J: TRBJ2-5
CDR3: CATSRGRGLAGSSFRETQYF
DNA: TGTGCCACCAGCAGAGGGAGAGGGCTAGCGGGAAGTTCGTTTAGGGAGACCCAGTACTTC

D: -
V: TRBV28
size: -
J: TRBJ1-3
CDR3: CASSLTLGSGNTIYF
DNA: TGTGCCAGCAGTTTGACCCTAGGCTCTGGAAACACCATATATTTT

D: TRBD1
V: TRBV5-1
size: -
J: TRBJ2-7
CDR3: CASSLKQTGGSYEQYF
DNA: TGCGCCAGCAGCTTAAAACAGACAGGGGGCTCCTACGAGCAGTACTTC

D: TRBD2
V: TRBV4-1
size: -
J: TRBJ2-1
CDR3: CASSQPLAGEYEQFF
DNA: TGCGCCAGCAGCCAGCCACTAGCGGGAGAGTATGAGCAGTTCTTC

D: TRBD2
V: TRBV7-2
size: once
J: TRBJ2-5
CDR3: CASSLGGLETQYF
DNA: TGTGCCAGCAGCCTGGGGGGGTTAGAGACCCAGTACTTC

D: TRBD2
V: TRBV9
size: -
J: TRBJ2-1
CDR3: CASSTSGTSNEQFF
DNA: TGTGCCAGCAGCACTTCCGGGACTAGCAATGAGCAGTTCTTC

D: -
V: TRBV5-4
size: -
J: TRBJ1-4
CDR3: CASSGGGSTNEKLFF
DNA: TGTGCCAGCAGCGGGGGAGGGTCAACTAATGAAAAACTGTTTTTT

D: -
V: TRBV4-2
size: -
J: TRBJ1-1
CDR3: CASSQGRTENTEAFF
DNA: TGTGCCAGCAGCCAAGGAAGGACAGAGAACACTGAAGCTTTCTTT

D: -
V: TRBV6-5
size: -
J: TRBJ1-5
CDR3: CASSTDSLPQPQHF
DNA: TGTGCCAGCAGTACGGACAGTTTACCTCAGCCCCAGCATTTT

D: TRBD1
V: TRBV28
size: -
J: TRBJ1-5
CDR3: CATVRDSHQPQHF
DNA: TGTGCCACCGTTCGGGACAGCCATCAGCCCCAGCATTTT

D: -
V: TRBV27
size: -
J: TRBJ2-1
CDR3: CASSLYRANEQFF
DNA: TGTGCCAGCAGTTTATACAGGGCGAATGAGCAGTTCTTC

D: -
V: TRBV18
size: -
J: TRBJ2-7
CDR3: CASSRSGDYEQYF
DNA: TGTGCCAGCTCACGATCGGGGGACTACGAGCAGTACTTC

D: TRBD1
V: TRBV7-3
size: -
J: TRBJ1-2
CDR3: CASSPGQDYGYTF
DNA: TGTGCCAGCAGCCCGGGACAGGACTATGGCTACACCTTC

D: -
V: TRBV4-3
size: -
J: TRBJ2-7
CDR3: CASSQEVVAANYEQYF
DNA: TGCGCCAGCAGCCAAGAAGTAGTAGCGGCGAACTACGAGCAGTACTTC

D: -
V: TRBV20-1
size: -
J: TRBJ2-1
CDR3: CSAIQFEQFF
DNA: TGCAGTGCTATACAGTTTGAGCAGTTCTTC

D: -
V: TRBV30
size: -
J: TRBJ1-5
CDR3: CAWSVIQVNQPQHF
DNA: TGTGCCTGGAGTGTAATCCAGGTCAATCAGCCCCAGCATTTT

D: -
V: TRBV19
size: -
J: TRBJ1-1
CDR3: CASSMTGNTEAFF
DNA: TGTGCCAGTAGTATGACAGGGAACACTGAAGCTTTCTTT

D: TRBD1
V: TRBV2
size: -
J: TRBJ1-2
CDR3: CASHRTTGNYGYTF
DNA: TGTGCCAGCCATCGAACGACAGGGAACTATGGCTACACCTTC

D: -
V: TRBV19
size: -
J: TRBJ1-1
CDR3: CASSPLRRSMNTEAFF
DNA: TGTGCCAGTAGTCCCCTTAGGAGAAGCATGAACACTGAAGCTTTCTTT

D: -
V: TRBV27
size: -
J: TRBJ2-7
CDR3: CASSLSSRQVYEQYF
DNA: TGTGCCAGCAGTTTATCATCCAGACAGGTCTACGAGCAGTACTTC

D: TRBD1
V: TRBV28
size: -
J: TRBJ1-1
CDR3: CASRLQGGSEAFF
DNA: TGTGCCAGCAGACTACAGGGGGGATCTGAAGCTTTCTTT

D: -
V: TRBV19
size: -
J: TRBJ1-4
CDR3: CASSIVRNEKLFF
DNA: TGTGCCAGTAGTATAGTGAGGAATGAAAAACTGTTTTTT

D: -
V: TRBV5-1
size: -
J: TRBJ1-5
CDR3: CASRYDSSSNQPQHF
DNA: TGCGCCAGCAGATACGACAGCTCTAGCAATCAGCCCCAGCATTTT

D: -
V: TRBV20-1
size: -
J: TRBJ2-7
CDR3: CSASLGYEQYF
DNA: TGCAGTGCTAGTCTAGGCTACGAGCAGTACTTC

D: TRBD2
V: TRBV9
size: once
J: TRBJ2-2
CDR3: CASSGLAGTGELFF
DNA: TGTGCCAGCAGCGGACTAGCGGGCACCGGGGAGCTGTTTTTT

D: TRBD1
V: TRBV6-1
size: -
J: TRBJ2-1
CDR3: CASSEGDREVYNEQFF
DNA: TGTGCCAGCAGTGAAGGGGACAGGGAAGTTTACAATGAGCAGTTCTTC

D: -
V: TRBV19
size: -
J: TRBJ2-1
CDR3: CASSTTHYNEQFF
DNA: TGTGCCAGTAGTACGACACACTACAATGAGCAGTTCTTC

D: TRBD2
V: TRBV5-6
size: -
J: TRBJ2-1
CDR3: CASSLVGTSSGEQFF
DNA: TGTGCCAGCAGCTTGGTAGGGACTAGCTCTGGTGAGCAGTTCTTC

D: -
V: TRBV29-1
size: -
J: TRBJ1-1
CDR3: CSVAPGLYTEAFF
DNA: TGCAGCGTTGCACCGGGACTGTACACTGAAGCTTTCTTT

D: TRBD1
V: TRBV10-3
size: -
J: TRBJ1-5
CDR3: CASGQALSNQPQHF
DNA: TGTGCCAGCGGACAGGCCCTTAGCAATCAGCCCCAGCATTTT

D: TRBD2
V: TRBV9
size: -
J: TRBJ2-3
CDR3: CASSVESAGGFTDTQYF
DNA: TGTGCCAGCAGCGTAGAGTCTGCGGGAGGGTTCACAGATACGCAGTATTTT

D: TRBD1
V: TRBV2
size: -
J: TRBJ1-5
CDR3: CASSEGTGGRFQPQHF
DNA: TGTGCCAGCAGTGAGGGGACAGGGGGCCGCTTTCAGCCCCAGCATTTT

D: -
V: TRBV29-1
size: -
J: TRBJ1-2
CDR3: CSVDARANYGYTF
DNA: TGCAGCGTTGATGCCAGGGCTAACTATGGCTACACCTTC

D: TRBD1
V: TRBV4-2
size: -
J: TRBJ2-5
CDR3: CASSQVRGPKETQYF
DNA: TGTGCCAGCAGCCAAGTCAGGGGGCCCAAGGAGACCCAGTACTTC

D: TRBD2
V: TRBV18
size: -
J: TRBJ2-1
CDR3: CASSPGGGENEQFF
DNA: TGTGCCAGCTCACCAGGCGGGGGGGAGAATGAGCAGTTCTTC

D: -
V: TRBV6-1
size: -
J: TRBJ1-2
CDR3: CASSERGNYGYTF
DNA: TGTGCCAGCAGTGAAAGAGGGAACTATGGCTACACCTTC

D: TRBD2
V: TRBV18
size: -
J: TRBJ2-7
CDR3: CASSPGGPTYEQYF
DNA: TGTGCCAGCTCACCGGGAGGGCCGACCTACGAGCAGTACTTC

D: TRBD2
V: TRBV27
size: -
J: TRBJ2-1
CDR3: CASSSPGGREGNEQFF
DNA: TGTGCCAGCAGTTCTCCTGGCGGGAGAGAGGGCAATGAGCAGTTCTTC

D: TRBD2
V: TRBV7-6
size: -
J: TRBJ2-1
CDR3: CASSIGLAGVHEQFF
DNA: TGTGCCAGCAGCATCGGACTAGCGGGAGTCCATGAGCAGTTCTTC

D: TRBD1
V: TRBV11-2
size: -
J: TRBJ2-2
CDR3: CASRWTGDTGELFF
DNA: TGTGCCAGCAGATGGACAGGGGACACCGGGGAGCTGTTTTTT

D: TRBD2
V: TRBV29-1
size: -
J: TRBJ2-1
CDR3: CSVELAGVFYNNNEQFF
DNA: TGCAGCGTTGAACTAGCGGGAGTTTTCTACAACAACAATGAGCAGTTCTTC

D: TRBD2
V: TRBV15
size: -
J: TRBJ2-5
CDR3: CATSRDGGTSGRKTQYF
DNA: TGTGCCACCAGCAGAGATGGTGGGACTAGCGGGAGAAAGACCCAGTACTTC

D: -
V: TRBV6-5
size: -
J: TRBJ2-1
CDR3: CASSYSRDEQFF
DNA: TGTGCCAGCAGTTACTCGAGGGATGAGCAGTTCTTC

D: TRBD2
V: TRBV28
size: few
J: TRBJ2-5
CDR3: CASKKGGYRGETQYF
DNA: TGTGCCAGCAAGAAGGGAGGGTACCGGGGGGAGACCCAGTACTTC

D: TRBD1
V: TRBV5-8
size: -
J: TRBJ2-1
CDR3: CASSLGTGEGNEQFF
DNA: TGTGCCAGCAGTCTCGGGACAGGGGAGGGAAATGAGCAGTTCTTC

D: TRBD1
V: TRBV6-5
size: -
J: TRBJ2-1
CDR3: CASTGGQGQFF
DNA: TGTGCCAGCACCGGTGGACAGGGGCAGTTCTTC

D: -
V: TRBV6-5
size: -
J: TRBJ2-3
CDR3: CASSSTGTHNTQYF
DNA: TGTGCCAGCAGTAGCACCGGGACTCATAATACGCAGTATTTT